This TCR beta chain was identified during a study of OX40 agonist ivuxolimab in advanced cancers. Regarding the research as a whole: Ivuxolimab was an agonistic, fully human IgG2 monoclonal antibody directed against OX40 (CD134), a costimulatory receptor. Intravenous ivuxolimab was administered to patients every 2 weeks at six dose levels: 0.01, 0.1, 0.3, 1.5, 3 and 10 mg/kg. Of the approximately 50 patients in dose escalation, 19 had hepatocellular carcinoma, about 15 had melanoma, 9 had renal cell carcinoma and 9 had head and neck cancer. In the dose-escalation cohort, 82.7% of patients were male, and the mean age was around 60 years, with a range of about 23 to 85. Prior anti-PD-1, anti-PD-L1 or anti-CTLA-4 therapy was permitted, and checkpoint inhibitors had been received by about 36% of dose-escalation patients. Three dose-escalation patients achieved partial responses, one with hepatocellular carcinoma and two with cutaneous melanoma. The purpose of peripheral TCRbeta sequencing was to test whether ivuxolimab changed TCR sequence diversity and led to clonal T-cell expansion. The paper describes the monotherapy dose-escalation part (N ≈ 50 patients) of the phase I trial of ivuxolimab. Beyond this particular receptor, the publication reports: In the 0.1-3.0 mg/kg groups, partial responders were among the patients with the lowest normalized peripheral clonal expansion, particularly in CD8+ T cells. After ivuxolimab, more expanded clones were found on average in CD8+ T cells than in CD4+ T cells. Low levels of normalized T-cell clonal expansion were also seen in some patients who did not respond. Antigen specificity was not determined for the clonally expanded peripheral T cells. At doses of 0.1 to 3.0 mg/kg, clonal expansion of both CD4+ and CD8+ blood T cells was observed from baseline to week 6.

To sequence the TCRbeta CDR3 region, genomic DNA was isolated from the sorted cells. TCRbeta CDR3 regions were sequenced using the immunoSEQ Assay. This immuneACCESS table, as held by TCRdb, lists in-frame sequences with V and J called but not all clones. Of the missing ones, under half trace to an unresolved V gene in checked studies; the others have no known cause. This sample lists 65,000 to 95,000 clones; more than 85% were detected once. The leading ten clones occupy more than 5.5% of the sample. With regard to this clone: This clone's antigen is unknown. No qualities accompany the bases; no much larger clone lies one base away.

The trial excluded patients who had a history of autoimmune disease or were on systemic immunosuppression. In every dose cohort, peripheral blood was drawn for TCR sequencing at baseline, cycle 4 day 1, and cycle 7 day 1. The samples were taken from a phase I, first-in-human, multicenter, open-label dose-escalation trial of ivuxolimab. The trial enrolled adults with locally advanced or metastatic head and neck squamous cell, hepatocellular, melanoma or renal cell carcinoma. CD4+ and CD8+ T cells were sorted separately from peripheral blood before TCR sequencing. Including cysteine and phenylalanine, the CDR3 has 14 amino acids. Of the read, only the CDR3 DNA is kept; its 42 bases are in frame from base 1. V gives up 4 bases and J gives up 3 bases, and the segment between their germline ends measures 10 bases. As encoded in the germline V gene (reference sequence), CDR1 is WNHNN while CDR2 is SYGVQD.

Recombination linked TRBV10-1 to TRBJ1-3, with a weak D call of TRBD1 (5 bases match). Sequenced here: CD4+ or CD8+ T cells sorted from blood, sampled in a trial of the OX40 agonist ivuxolimab. This receptor was identified in an adult with an advanced solid tumor such as melanoma, head and neck, liver or kidney cancer. The CDR3 corresponds to CASSAAGYGNTIYF. The DNA sequence is as follows: TGCGCCAGCAGTGCTGCAGGGTATGGAAACACCATATATTTT.